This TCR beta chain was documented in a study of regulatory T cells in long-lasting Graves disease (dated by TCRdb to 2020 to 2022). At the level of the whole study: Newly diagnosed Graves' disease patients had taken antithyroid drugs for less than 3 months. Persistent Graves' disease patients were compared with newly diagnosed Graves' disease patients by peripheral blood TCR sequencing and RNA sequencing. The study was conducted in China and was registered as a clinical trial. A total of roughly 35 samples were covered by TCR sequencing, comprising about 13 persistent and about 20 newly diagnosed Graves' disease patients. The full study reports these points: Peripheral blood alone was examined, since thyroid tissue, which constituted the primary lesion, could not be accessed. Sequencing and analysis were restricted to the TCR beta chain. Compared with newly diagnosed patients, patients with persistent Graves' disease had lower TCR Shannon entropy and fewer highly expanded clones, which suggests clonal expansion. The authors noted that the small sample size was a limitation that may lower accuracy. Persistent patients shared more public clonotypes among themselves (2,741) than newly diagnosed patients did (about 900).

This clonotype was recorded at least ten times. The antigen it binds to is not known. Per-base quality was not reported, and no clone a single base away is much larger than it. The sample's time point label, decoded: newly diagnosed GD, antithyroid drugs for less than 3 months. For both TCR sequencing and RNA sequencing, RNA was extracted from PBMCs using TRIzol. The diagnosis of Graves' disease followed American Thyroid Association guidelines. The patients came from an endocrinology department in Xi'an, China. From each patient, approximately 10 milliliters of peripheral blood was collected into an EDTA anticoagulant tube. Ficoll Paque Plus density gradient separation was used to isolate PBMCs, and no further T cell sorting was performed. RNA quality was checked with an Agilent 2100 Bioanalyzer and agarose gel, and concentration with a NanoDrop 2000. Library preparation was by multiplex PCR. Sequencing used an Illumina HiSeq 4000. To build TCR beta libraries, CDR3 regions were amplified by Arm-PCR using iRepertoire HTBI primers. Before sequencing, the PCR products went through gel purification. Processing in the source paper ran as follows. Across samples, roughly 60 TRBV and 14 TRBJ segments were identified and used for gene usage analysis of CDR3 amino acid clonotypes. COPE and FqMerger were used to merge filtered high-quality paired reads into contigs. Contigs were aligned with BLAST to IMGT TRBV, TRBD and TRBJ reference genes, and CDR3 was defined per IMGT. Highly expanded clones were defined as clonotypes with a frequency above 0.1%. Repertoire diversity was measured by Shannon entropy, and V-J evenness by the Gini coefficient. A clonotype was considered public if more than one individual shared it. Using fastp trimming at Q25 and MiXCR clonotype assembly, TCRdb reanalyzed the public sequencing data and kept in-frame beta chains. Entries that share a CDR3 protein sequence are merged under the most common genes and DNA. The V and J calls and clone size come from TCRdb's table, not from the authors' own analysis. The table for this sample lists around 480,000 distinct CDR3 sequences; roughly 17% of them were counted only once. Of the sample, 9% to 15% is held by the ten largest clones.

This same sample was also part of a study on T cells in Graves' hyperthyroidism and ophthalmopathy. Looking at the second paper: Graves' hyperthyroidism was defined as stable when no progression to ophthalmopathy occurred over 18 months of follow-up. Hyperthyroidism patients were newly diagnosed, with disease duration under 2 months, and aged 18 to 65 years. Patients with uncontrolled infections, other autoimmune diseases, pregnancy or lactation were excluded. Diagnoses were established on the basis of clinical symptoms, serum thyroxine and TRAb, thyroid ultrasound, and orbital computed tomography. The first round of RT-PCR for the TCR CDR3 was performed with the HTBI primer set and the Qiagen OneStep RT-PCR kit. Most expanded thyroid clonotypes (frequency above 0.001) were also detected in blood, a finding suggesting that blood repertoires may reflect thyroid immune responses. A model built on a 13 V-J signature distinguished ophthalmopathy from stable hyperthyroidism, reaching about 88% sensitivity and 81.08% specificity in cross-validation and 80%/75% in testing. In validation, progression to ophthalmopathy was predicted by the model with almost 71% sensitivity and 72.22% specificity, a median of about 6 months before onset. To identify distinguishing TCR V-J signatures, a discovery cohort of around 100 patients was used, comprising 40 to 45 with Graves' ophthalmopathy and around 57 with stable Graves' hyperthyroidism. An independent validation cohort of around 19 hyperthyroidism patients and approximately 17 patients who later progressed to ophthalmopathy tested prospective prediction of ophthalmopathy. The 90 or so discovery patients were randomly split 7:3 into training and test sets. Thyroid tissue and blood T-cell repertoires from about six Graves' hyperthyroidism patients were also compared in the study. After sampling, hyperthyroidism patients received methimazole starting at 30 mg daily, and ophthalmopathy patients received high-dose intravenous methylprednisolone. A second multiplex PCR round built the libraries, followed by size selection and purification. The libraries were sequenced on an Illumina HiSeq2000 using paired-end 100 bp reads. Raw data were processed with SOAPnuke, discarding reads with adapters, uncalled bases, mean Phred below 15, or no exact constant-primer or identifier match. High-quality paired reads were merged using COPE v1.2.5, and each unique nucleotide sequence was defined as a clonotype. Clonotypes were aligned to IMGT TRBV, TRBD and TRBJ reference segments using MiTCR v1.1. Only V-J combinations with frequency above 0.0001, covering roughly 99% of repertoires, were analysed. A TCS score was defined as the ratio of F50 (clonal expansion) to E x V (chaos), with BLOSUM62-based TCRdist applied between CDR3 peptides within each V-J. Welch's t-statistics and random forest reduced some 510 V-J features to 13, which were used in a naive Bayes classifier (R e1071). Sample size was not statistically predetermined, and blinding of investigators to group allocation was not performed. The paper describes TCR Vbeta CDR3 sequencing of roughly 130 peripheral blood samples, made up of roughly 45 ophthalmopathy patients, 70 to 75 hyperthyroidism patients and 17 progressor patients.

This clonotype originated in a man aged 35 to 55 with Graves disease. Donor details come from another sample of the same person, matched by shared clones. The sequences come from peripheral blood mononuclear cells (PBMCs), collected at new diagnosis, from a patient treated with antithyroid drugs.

The CDR3 reads CASSLDYSSYEQYF. The sequence in DNA is TGTGCCAGCAGCTTAGATTACAGCTCCTACGAGCAGTACTTC. Recombination joined TRBV11-2 with TRBJ2-7; the D gene is unclear. Its CDR3 holds 14 amino acids, cysteine through phenylalanine. Just CDR3 DNA is preserved here, 42 bases in frame from base 1. CDR1 and CDR2, looked up from the germline V gene, are SGHAT and FQNNGV. V is shortened by 0 bases, J by 0 bases, and the region joining them spans 6 bases.